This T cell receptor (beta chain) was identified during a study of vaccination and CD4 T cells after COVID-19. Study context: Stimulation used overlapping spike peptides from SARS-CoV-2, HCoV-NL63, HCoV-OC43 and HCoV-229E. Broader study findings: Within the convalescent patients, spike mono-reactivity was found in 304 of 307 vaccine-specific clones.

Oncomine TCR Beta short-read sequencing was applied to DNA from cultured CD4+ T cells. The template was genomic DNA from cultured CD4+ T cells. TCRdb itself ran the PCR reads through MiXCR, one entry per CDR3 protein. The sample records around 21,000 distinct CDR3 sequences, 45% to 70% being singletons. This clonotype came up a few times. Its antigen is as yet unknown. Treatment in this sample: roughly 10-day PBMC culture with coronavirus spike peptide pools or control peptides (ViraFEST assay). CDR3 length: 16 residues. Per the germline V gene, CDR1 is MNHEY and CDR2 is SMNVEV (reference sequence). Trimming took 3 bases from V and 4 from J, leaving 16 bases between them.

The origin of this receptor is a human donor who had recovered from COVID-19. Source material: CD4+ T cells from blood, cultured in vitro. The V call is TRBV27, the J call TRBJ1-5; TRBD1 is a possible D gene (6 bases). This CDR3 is CASSFIPGVANQPQHF. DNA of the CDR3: TGTGCCAGCAGTTTCATCCCAGGGGTCGCGAATCAGCCCCAGCATTTT.